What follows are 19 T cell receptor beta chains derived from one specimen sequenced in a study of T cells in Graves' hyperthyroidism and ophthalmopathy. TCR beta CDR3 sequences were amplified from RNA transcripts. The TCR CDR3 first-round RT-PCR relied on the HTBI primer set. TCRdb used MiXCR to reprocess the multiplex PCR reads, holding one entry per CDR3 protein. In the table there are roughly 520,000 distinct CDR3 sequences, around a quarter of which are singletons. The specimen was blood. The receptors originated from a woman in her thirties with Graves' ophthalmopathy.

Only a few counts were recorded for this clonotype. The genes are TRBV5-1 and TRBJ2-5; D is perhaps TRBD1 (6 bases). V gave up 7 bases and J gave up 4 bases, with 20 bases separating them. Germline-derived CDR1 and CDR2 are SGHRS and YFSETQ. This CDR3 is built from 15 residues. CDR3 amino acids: CASVYNTGLRETQYF. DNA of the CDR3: TGCGCCAGCGTCTACAATACAGGGTTGAGAGAGACCCAGTACTTC.

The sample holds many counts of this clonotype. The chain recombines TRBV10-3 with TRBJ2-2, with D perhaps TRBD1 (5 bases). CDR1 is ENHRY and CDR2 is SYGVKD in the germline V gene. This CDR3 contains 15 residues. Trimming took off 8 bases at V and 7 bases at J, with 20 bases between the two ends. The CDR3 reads CAIQTLTQGGGELFF. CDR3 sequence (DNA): TGTGCCATCCAGACGCTAACGCAGGGCGGCGGGGAGCTGTTTTTT.

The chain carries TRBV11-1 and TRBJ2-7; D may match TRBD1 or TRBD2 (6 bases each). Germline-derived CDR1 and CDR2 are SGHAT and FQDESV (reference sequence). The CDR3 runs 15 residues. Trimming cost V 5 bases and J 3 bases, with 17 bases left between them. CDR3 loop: CASSIETRGVYEQYF. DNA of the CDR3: TGTGCCAGCAGCATAGAAACTAGGGGGGTCTACGAGCAGTACTTC.

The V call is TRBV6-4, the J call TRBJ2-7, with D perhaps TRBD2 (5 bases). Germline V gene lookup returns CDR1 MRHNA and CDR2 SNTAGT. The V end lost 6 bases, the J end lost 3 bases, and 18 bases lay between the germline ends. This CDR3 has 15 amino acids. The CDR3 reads CASRRAHQPYYEQYF. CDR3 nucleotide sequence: TGTGCCAGCAGGCGGGCCCATCAGCCCTACTACGAGCAGTACTTC.

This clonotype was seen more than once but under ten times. The CDR3 spells CASSYASFTSRTGELFF. DNA for the CDR3: TGTGCCAGCAGTTACGCTTCATTCACCAGTCGCACCGGGGAGCTGTTTTTT. The chain uses TRBV6-5 and TRBJ2-2; D gene ambiguous. V was shortened by 2 bases and J by 4 bases, with 17 bases between the two germline ends. CDR3 size: 17 residues. Germline assignment: CDR1 MNHEY and CDR2 SVGAGI.

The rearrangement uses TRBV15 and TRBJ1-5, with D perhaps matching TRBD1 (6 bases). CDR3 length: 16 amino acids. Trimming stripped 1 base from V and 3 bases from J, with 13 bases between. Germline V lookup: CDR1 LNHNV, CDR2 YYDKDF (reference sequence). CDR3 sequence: CATSRGPRTVNQPQHF. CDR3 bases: TGTGCCACCAGCAGAGGACCTCGGACAGTCAATCAGCCCCAGCATTTT.

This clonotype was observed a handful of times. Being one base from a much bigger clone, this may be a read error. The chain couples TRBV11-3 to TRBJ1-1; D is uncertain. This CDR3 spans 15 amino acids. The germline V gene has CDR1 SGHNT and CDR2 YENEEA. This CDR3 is CASSSLDLRNTKAFF. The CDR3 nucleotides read TGTGCCAGCAGCTCGCTAGACCTGAGGAACACTAAAGCTTTCTTT.

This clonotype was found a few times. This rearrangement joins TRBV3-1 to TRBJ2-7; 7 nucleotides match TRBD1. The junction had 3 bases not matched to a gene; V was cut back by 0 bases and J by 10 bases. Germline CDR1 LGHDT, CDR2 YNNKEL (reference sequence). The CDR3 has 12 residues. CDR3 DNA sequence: TGTGCCAGCAGCCAAGATAGGGGGCCTCAGTACTTC. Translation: CASSQDRGPQYF.

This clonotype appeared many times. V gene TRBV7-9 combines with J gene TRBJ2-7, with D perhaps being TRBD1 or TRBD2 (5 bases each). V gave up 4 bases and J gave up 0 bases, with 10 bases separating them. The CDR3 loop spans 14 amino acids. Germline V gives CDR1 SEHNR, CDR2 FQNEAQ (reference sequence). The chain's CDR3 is CASSSGTDSYEQYF. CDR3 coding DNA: TGTGCCAGCAGCTCCGGGACGGACTCCTACGAGCAGTACTTC.

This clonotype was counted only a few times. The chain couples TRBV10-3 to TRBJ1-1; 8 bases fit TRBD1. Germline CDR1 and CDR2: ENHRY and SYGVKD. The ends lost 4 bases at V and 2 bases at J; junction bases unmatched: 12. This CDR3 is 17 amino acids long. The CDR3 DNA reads TGTGCCATCAGTGGGGGACAGGAAGATGTAGAAAACACTGAAGCTTTCTTT. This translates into CAISGGQEDVENTEAFF.

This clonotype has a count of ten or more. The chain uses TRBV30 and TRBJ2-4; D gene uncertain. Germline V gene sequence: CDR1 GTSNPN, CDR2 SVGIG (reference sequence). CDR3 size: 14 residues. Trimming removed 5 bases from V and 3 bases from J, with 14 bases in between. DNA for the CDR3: TGTGCCTGGGCCCCGAGTTGGGACAAAAACATTCAGTACTTC. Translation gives CAWAPSWDKNIQYF. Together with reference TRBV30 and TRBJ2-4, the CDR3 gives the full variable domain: SQTIHQWPATLVQPVGSPLSLECTVEGTSNPNLYWYRQAAGRGLQLLFYSVGIGQISSEVPQNLSASRPQDRQFILSSKKLLLSDSGFYLCAWAPSWDKNIQYFGAGTRLSVL.

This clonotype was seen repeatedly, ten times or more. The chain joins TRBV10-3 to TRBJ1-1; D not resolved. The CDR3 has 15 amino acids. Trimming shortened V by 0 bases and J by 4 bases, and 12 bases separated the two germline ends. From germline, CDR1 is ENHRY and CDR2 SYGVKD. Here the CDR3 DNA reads TGTGCCATCAGTGAGTCAGGTTACAGTCTCACTGAAGCTTTCTTT. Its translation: CAISESGYSLTEAFF.

CDR3 sequence: CASSLFRGGETQYF. For the CDR3, the DNA is TGCGCCAGCAGCTTGTTCCGGGGGGGCGAGACCCAGTACTTC. V gene TRBV5-1 combines with J gene TRBJ2-5; 8 bases align to TRBD2. CDR3 length: 14 residues. CDR1 and CDR2 from the germline V gene are SGHRS and YFSETQ. The ends lost 1 base at V and 5 bases at J; junction bases unmatched: 4.

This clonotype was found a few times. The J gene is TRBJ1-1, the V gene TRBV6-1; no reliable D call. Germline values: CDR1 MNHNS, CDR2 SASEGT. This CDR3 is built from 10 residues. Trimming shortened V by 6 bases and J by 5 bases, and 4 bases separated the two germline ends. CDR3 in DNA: TGTGCCAGCAGGGTAACTGAAGCTTTCTTT. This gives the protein CASRVTEAFF.

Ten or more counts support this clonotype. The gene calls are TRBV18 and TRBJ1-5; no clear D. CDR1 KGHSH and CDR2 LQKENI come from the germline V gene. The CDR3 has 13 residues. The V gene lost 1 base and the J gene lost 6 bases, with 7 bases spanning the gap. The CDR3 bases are TGTGCCAGCTCACCACTCCTGGCTCAGCCCCAGCATTTT. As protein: CASSPLLAQPQHF.

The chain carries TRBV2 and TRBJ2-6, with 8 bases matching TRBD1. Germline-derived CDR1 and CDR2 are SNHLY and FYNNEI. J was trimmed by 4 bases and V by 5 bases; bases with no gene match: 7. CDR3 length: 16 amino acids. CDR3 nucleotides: TGTGCCAGCAGTAATAGCAGGGGGCGAGGGGCCAACGTCCTGACTTTC. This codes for CASSNSRGRGANVLTF.

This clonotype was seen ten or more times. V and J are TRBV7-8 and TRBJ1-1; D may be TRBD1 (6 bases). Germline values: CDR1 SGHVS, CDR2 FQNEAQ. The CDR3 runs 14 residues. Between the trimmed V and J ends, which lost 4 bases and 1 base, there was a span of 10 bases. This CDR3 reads CASSSQQGNTEAFF. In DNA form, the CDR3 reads TGTGCCAGCAGCTCACAACAGGGGAACACTGAAGCTTTCTTT. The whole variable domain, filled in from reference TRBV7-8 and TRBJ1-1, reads GAGVSQSPRYKVAKRGQDVALRCDPISGHVSLFWYQQALGQGPEFLTYFQNEAQLDKSGLPSDRFFAERPEGSVSTLKIQRTQQEDSAVYLCASSSQQGNTEAFFGQGTRLTVV.

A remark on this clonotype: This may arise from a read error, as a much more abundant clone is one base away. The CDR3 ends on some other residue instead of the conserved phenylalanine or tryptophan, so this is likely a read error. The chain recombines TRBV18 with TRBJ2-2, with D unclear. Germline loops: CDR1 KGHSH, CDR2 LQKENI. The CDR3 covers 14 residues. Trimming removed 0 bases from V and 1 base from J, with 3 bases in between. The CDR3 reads CASSPPGNTGELFL. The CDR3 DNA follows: TGTGCCAGCTCACCACCCGGGAACACCGGGGAGCTGTTTTTG.

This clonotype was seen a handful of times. CDR3 DNA: TGCAGTGCCAGCACAGGGGGTTTTGACGAGCAGTACTTC. This gives the protein CSASTGGFDEQYF. V gene TRBV20-1 combines with J gene TRBJ2-7; 8 bases align to TRBD1. Looked up from germline, CDR1 is DFQATT and CDR2 is SNEGSKA (reference sequence). CDR3 size: 13 residues. V shed 6 bases, J shed 5 bases, and the junction held 9 bases outside the gene matches.